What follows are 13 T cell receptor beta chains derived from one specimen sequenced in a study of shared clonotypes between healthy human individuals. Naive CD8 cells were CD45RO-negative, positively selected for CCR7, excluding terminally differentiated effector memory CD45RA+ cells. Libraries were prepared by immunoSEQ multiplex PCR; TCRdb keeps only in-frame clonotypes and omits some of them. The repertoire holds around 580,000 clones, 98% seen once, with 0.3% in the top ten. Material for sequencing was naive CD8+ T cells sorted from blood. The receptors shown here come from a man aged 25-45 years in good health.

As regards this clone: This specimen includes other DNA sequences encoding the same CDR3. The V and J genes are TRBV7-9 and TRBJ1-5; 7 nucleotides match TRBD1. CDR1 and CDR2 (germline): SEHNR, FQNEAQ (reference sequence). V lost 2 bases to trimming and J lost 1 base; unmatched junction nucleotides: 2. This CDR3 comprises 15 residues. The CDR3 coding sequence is TGTGCCAGCAGCTTAACAGGGGCAAGCAATCAGCCCCAGCATTTT. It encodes CASSLTGASNQPQHF.

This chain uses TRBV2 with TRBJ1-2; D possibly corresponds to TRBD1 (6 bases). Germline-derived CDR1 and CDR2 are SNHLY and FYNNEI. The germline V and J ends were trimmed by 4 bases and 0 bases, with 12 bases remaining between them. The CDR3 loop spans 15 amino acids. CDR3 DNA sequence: TGTGCCAGCAGTGTGGCAGGGGAAGCTAACTATGGCTACACCTTC. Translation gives CASSVAGEANYGYTF.

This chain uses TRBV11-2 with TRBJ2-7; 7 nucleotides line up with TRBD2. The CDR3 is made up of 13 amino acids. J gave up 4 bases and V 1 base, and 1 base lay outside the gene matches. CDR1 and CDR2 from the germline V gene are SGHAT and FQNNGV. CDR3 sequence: CASSLGRGYEQYF. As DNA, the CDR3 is TGTGCCAGCAGCTTAGGGCGGGGGTACGAGCAGTACTTC.

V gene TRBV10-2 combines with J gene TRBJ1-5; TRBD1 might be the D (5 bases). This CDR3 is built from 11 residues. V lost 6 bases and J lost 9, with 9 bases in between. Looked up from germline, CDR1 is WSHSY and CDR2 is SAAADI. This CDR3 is CASSETGPQHF. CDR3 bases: TGCGCCAGCAGCGAAACAGGGCCCCAGCATTTT.

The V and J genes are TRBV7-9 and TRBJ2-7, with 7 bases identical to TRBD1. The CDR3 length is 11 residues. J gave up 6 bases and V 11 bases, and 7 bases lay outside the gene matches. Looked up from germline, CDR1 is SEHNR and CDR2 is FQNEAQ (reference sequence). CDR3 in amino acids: CASGQGVEQYF. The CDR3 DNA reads TGTGCCTCCGGGCAGGGGGTCGAGCAGTACTTC.

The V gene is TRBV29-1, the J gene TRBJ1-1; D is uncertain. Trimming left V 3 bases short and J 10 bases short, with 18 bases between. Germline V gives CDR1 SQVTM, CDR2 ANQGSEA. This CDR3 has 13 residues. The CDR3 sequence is CSVDGPGFSSAFF. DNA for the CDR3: TGCAGCGTTGATGGGCCCGGGTTCAGCTCAGCTTTCTTT. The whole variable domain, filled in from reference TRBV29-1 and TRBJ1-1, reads SAVISQKPSRDICQRGTSLTIQCQVDSQVTMMFWYRQQPGQSLTLIATANQGSEATYESGFVIDKFPISRPNLTFSTLTVSNMSPEDSSIYLCSVDGPGFSSAFFGQGTRLTVV.

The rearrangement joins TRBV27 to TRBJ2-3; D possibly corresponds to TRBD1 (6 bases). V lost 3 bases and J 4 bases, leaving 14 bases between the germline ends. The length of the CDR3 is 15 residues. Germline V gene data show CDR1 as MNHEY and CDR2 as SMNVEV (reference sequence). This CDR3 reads CASSFGGRGADTQYF. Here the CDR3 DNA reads TGTGCCAGCAGTTTTGGGGGCAGGGGCGCAGATACGCAGTATTTT.

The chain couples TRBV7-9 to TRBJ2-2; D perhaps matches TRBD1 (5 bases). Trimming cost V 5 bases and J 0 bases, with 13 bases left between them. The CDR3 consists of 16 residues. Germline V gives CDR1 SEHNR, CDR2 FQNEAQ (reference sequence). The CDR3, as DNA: TGTGCCAGCAGCCTGGACATGGAAACGAACACCGGGGAGCTGTTTTTT. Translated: CASSLDMETNTGELFF.

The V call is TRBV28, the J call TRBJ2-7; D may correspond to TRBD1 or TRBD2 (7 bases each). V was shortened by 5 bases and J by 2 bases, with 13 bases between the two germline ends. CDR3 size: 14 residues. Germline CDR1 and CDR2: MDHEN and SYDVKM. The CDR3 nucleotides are TGTGCCAGCAGTGGGGGGGACAGTGCCTACGAGCAGTACTTC. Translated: CASSGGDSAYEQYF.

CDR3 loop: CASSPDKAYNEQFF. The CDR3 region has the DNA TGTGCCAGCTCACCTGACAAAGCCTACAATGAGCAGTTCTTC. The genes are TRBV18 and TRBJ2-1; D is undetermined. V was shortened by 3 bases and J by 2 bases, with 8 bases between the two germline ends. The CDR3 contains 14 residues. Germline V lookup: CDR1 KGHSH, CDR2 LQKENI.

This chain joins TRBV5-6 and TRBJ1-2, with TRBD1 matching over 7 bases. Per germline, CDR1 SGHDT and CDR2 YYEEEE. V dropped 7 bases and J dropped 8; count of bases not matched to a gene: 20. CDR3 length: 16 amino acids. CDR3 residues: CASVWGIQGPTKGYTF. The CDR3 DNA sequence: TGTGCCAGCGTTTGGGGGATACAGGGGCCAACCAAAGGCTACACCTTC. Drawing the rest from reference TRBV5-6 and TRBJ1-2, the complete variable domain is DAGVTQSPTHLIKTRGQQVTLRCSPKSGHDTVSWYQQALGQGPQFIFQYYEEEERQRGNFPDRFSGHQFPNYSSELNVNALLLGDSALYLCASVWGIQGPTKGYTFGSGTRLTVV.

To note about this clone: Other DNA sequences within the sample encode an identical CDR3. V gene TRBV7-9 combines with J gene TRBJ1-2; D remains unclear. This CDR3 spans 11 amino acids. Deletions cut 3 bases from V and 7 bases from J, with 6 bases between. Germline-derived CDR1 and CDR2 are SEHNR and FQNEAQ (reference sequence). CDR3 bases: TGTGCCAGCAGCTTGAGCGGTGGCTACACCTTC. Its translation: CASSLSGGYTF.

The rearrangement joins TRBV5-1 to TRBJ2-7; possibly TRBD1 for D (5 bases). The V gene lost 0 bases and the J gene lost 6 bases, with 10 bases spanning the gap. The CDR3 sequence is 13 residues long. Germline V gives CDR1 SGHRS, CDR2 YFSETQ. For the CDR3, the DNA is TGCGCCAGCAGCTTGGCCAGGGCGCGCGAGCAGTACTTC. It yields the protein CASSLARAREQYF.